Listed here are 8 T cell receptor beta chains from one sample, sequenced in a study of human T cells and chemical hapten exposure (dated by TCRdb to the early 2020s). Libraries were prepared through RACE. TCRdb shows the sequencer as NextSeq 500. The public sequencing data were trimmed at Q25 with fastp and processed into clonotypes with MiXCR by TCRdb, which kept only in-frame beta chains. Each record represents a unique CDR3 protein, reported with the most common genes and DNA among its rows. The sample table records about 180,000 distinct CDR3 sequences; about 31% of these occur just once. In total, the top ten clones hold about 2.7% of the sample. The time point tag for this specimen amounts to: pre-sensitization, week 0. The treatment or condition label of this sample denotes: therapeutic diphenylcyclopropenone sensitization with weekly scalp DPC. Here the sequenced sample was whole blood, taken in connection with sensitization to the hapten diphenylcyclopropenone (DPC). Receptors were obtained from a woman aged 25-40 years with alopecia areata. Some clones in this sample may be carry-over from other donors' samples.

This clonotype was counted only a few times. The rearrangement joins TRBV4-3 to TRBJ1-1; the D gene is possibly TRBD1 (6 bases). This CDR3 spans 15 amino acids. Germline V gives CDR1 LGHNA, CDR2 YSLEER. V lost 3 bases and J lost 3, with 14 bases in between. The CDR3 sequence: CASSQTGAEYTEAFF. For the CDR3, the DNA is TGCGCCAGCAGCCAGACAGGCGCGGAGTACACTGAAGCTTTCTTT.

This clonotype was found a few times. The V call is TRBV29-1, the J call TRBJ2-7, with 9 positions matching TRBD2. Germline CDR1 is SQVTM and CDR2 is ANQGSEA. V shed 5 bases and J 4 bases; nucleotides not matched to a gene: 6. CDR3 length equals 13 residues. CDR3 DNA sequence: TGCAGCGTTAAGTCTAGCGGGGTATACGAGCAGTACTTC. This gives the protein CSVKSSGVYEQYF.

The chain has TRBV9 and TRBJ1-4; D is perhaps TRBD1 (6 bases). The germline V and J ends were trimmed by 4 bases and 6 bases, with 16 bases remaining between them. CDR1 and CDR2 (germline): SGDLS, YYNGEE. CDR3 length: 15 amino acids. CDR3: CASSLGGTPYEKLFF. CDR3 sequence (DNA): TGTGCCAGCAGCCTAGGGGGGACTCCCTATGAAAAACTGTTTTTT.

This clonotype was recorded a few times. The chain has TRBV29-1 and TRBJ2-1, with D possibly being TRBD2 (6 bases). Trimming cost V 4 bases and J 8 bases, with 15 bases left between them. CDR1 and CDR2 from the germline V gene are SQVTM and ANQGSEA. The CDR3 spans 13 residues. CDR3 sequence (DNA): TGCAGCGTTGTTTCGTTGGGGGGATATGAGCAGTTCTTC. Translated: CSVVSLGGYEQFF.

This clonotype came up a few times. The rearrangement uses TRBV5-1 and TRBJ1-2; possibly TRBD1 for D (5 bases). The germline V gene encodes CDR1 SGHRS and CDR2 YFSETQ. Trimming removed 4 bases from V and 12 bases from J, with 25 bases in between. The CDR3 has 15 residues. CDR3: CASSIGDFIQREHTF. CDR3 coding DNA: TGCGCCAGCAGCATAGGGGACTTTATCCAGCGCGAACACACCTTC.

The rearrangement links TRBV29-1 to TRBJ1-1; weak D call: TRBD1 (5 bases). V was pared by 6 bases and J by 5 bases, with 16 bases between. Germline CDR1 reads SQVTM; CDR2 reads ANQGSEA. This CDR3 contains 13 residues. CDR3 sequence (DNA): TGCAGCGTAGCGTCGGGGGGAAATACTGAAGCTTTCTTT. Encoded protein: CSVASGGNTEAFF. Looking up the rest from reference TRBV29-1 and TRBJ1-1 gives the full variable domain: SAVISQKPSRDICQRGTSLTIQCQVDSQVTMMFWYRQQPGQSLTLIATANQGSEATYESGFVIDKFPISRPNLTFSTLTVSNMSPEDSSIYLCSVASGGNTEAFFGQGTRLTVV.

This clonotype was detected many times. Here the CDR3 DNA reads TGTGCCAGCAGCGTAGAAGGTACGGGCGGCGATGGCTACACCTTC. Its protein product is CASSVEGTGGDGYTF. V usage is TRBV9 and J usage is TRBJ1-2; no firm D call. CDR1 is SGDLS and CDR2 is YYNGEE in the germline V gene. The CDR3 totals 15 residues. Trimming cost V 0 bases and J 6 bases, with 15 bases left between them.

In its sample, this clonotype was seen a few times. The chain uses TRBV20-1 and TRBJ2-7, with D possibly matching TRBD2 (6 bases). V lost 2 bases, J lost 6 bases, and 14 bases lay in between. The germline gives CDR1 DFQATT, CDR2 SNEGSKA (reference sequence). The CDR3 contains 13 residues. The DNA for the CDR3 is TGCAGTGCTAGATCGAGGACTACGGCCGAGCAGTACTTC. It specifies CSARSRTTAEQYF.